The TCR beta chain under discussion was sequenced for a study of blood T cell repertoires in COVID-19. Study overall: Specimens from acute and convalescent COVID-19 originated in the United States, Italy and Spain. Sources were T cells, B-cell-depleted T cells, or PBMCs; the material itself was cDNA or gDNA.

Looked up from germline, CDR1 is SQVTM and CDR2 is ANQGSEA. The CDR3 runs 13 residues. Trimming removed 0 bases at V and 2 bases at J, with 7 bases between. Authors' processing steps: Amplified reference gene primers provided the basis for estimating nucleated cell counts. Some clones are missing from TCRdb's copy, which holds only in-frame ones; the method was immunoSEQ multiplex PCR. V and J calls and clone size follow that table, whereas D and trimming were derived from the DNA. The data show about 110,000 clones, with roughly two thirds seen just once and about 5.9% held by the top ten. Sequencing used peripheral blood. This clonotype was sampled from a man older than 75 with acute or convalescent COVID-19. The chain links TRBV29-1 to TRBJ1-2; D gene unclear. The CDR3 sequence: CSVEDRQNYGYTF. CDR3 bases: TGCAGCGTTGAAGATCGTCAGAACTATGGCTACACCTTC.